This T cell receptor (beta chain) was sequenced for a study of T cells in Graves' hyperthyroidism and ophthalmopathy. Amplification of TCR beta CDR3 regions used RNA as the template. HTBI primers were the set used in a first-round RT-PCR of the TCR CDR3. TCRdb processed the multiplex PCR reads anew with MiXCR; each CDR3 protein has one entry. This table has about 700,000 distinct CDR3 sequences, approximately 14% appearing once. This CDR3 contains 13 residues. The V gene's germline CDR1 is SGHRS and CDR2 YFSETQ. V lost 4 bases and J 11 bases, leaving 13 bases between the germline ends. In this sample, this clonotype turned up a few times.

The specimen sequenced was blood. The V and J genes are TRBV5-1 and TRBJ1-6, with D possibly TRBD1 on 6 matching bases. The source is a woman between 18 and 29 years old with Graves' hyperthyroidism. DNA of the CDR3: TGCGCCAGCAGCGCGGACAGTGGCGCACCCCTCCACTTT. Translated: CASSADSGAPLHF. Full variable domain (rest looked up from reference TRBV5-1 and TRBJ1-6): KAGVTQTPRYLIKTRGQQVTLSCSPISGHRSVSWYQQTPGQGLQFLFEYFSETQRNKGNFPGRFSGRQFSNSRSEMNVSTLELGDSALYLCASSADSGAPLHFGNGTRLTVT.